The 21 T cell receptor beta chains in this list originate from one sample, sequenced in a study of shared clonotypes between healthy human individuals. Assay: immunoSEQ multiplex PCR; the TCRdb copy retains only in-frame clones and omits some. The table shows about 110,000 clones, with 67% occurring only once. Input material: memory CD8+ T cells sorted from blood. Subset given: CD45RO+ cells pooled with CCR7-negative TemRA cells. The receptor set was obtained from a young woman in good health.

This clone was detected only once. This chain uses TRBV6-5 with TRBJ1-3; D remains unclear. Trimming took off 4 bases at V and 4 bases at J, with 8 bases between the two ends. Germline loops: CDR1 MNHEY, CDR2 SVGAGI. CDR3 length: 13 residues. In DNA, the CDR3 is TGTGCCAGCAGTTCCACCACAGGAAACACCATATATTTT. Protein: CASSSTTGNTIYF.

The rearrangement joins TRBV29-1 to TRBJ2-1; 11 bases match TRBD2. With V trimmed by 4 bases and J by 8 bases, 4 bases remained unmatched. The CDR3 loop spans 13 amino acids. Germline CDR1 and CDR2: SQVTM and ANQGSEA. The CDR3 region has the DNA TGCAGCGTTGTAGCGGGAGGGCCATATGAGCAGTTCTTC. It is translated as CSVVAGGPYEQFF.

This clone occurred a few times. This chain uses TRBV5-6 with TRBJ2-3, with 10 bases aligning to TRBD2. CDR3 size: 16 residues. Germline values: CDR1 SGHDT, CDR2 YYEEEE. V trimming: 0 bases; J trimming: 2 bases; junction bases outside the gene matches: 3. Here the CDR3 reads CASSLELAGDTDTQYF. In DNA, the CDR3 is TGTGCCAGCAGCTTGGAGCTAGCGGGAGACACAGATACGCAGTATTTT.

The J gene is TRBJ2-5, the V gene TRBV4-1; 8 bases line up with TRBD2. Germline trimming cut 4 bases from V and 0 bases from J; bases unmatched to any gene: 10. CDR3 length equals 17 residues. CDR1 is MGHRA, CDR2 YSYEKL, per germline. The CDR3 is CASSPLETSGYQETQYF. For the CDR3, the DNA is TGCGCCAGCAGCCCCTTGGAAACTAGCGGCTACCAAGAGACCCAGTACTTC.

This clone was recorded once. The chain recombines TRBV19 with TRBJ1-3; D unresolved. The CDR3 spans 14 residues. Germline assignment: CDR1 LNHDA and CDR2 SQIVND (reference sequence). V was trimmed by 9 bases and J by 0 bases, leaving 12 bases between them. The CDR3: CASQGLVSGNTIYF. CDR3 DNA sequence: TGTGCCAGCCAAGGACTAGTCTCTGGAAACACCATATATTTT.

This sequence joins TRBV7-9 and TRBJ2-5; 7 nucleotides align to TRBD2. V shed 5 bases and J 5 bases; nucleotides not matched to a gene: 11. Germline V gene data show CDR1 as SEHNR and CDR2 as FQNEAQ (reference sequence). This CDR3 spans 15 amino acids. CDR3 sequence: CASSRRDYQWETQYF. The CDR3 bases are TGTGCCAGCAGCCGCCGGGACTACCAATGGGAGACCCAGTACTTC. The full variable domain, with the rest looked up from reference TRBV7-9 and TRBJ2-5, is DTGVSQNPRHKITKRGQNVTFRCDPISEHNRLYWYRQTLGQGPEFLTYFQNEAQLEKSRLLSDRFSAERPKGSFSTLEIQRTEQGDSAMYLCASSRRDYQWETQYFGPGTRLLVL.

This clone appeared a single time. CDR3 coding DNA: TGTGCCAGCAGCCTCAACGGTAGGGGACACGAGCAGTACTTC. This gives the protein CASSLNGRGHEQYF. The chain combines TRBV7-9 with TRBJ2-7; the D call may be TRBD1 or TRBD2 (5 bases each). The CDR3 runs 14 residues. Germline CDR1 and CDR2: SEHNR and FQNEAQ (reference sequence). Between the trimmed V and J ends, which lost 5 bases and 5 bases, there was a span of 16 bases.

This clone was seen once. CDR3 sequence: CASSYRTEPYEQYF. The CDR3 bases are TGCGCCAGCAGCTATCGGACAGAGCCCTACGAGCAGTACTTC. The V call is TRBV5-1, the J call TRBJ2-7, with D possibly being TRBD1 (6 bases). Trimming removed 3 bases from V and 2 bases from J, with 12 bases in between. The CDR3 length is 14 residues. The germline V gene encodes CDR1 SGHRS and CDR2 YFSETQ. Looking up the rest from reference TRBV5-1 and TRBJ2-7 gives the full variable domain: KAGVTQTPRYLIKTRGQQVTLSCSPISGHRSVSWYQQTPGQGLQFLFEYFSETQRNKGNFPGRFSGRQFSNSRSEMNVSTLELGDSALYLCASSYRTEPYEQYFGPGTRLTVT.

Concerning this clone itself: This likely stems from a read error, as it lies one base from a far larger clone. The chain couples TRBV28 to TRBJ1-5; a weak D match, TRBD1 (5 bases). The CDR3 contains 12 residues. CDR1 and CDR2 from the germline V gene are MDHEN and SYDVKM. The CDR3 DNA follows: TGTACCAGCAGTAGGGGTAATCAGCCCCAGCATTTT. This translates into CTSSRGNQPQHF.

The sample holds a few counts of this clone. The V and J genes are TRBV27 and TRBJ2-1; 10 bases are a match to TRBD2. Germline V gene sequence: CDR1 MNHEY, CDR2 SMNVEV (reference sequence). The J segment lost 4 bases and the V segment lost 5 bases, leaving 8 bases of the junction unmatched. This CDR3 comprises 16 residues. CDR3 DNA: TGTGCCAGCAGTGCAAAAGCGGGAGGGGGTTACAATGAGCAGTTCTTC. It encodes CASSAKAGGGYNEQFF.

The CDR3 region has the DNA TGTGCCAGCAGCGTCTACAGATTCTCTGGCAAAAACATTCAGTACTTC. Amino acid sequence: CASSVYRFSGKNIQYF. The gene calls are TRBV7-8 and TRBJ2-4, with unresolved D. The ends were cut back, 5 bases at V and 3 bases at J, with 17 bases in the middle. Germline values: CDR1 SGHVS, CDR2 FQNEAQ. This CDR3 contains 16 residues.

The chain uses TRBV7-8 and TRBJ2-7, with no clear D. CDR1 is SGHVS, CDR2 FQNEAQ, per germline. The V and J ends lost 5 bases and 2 bases respectively, with 28 bases between them. The CDR3 has 19 amino acids. The CDR3 sequence: CASSLARTLMLSPPYEQYF. The CDR3 DNA is TGTGCCAGCAGCCTCGCGAGAACCCTGATGCTGTCTCCACCCTACGAGCAGTACTTC.

This rearrangement joins TRBV7-9 to TRBJ1-1, with unresolved D. CDR1 is SEHNR, CDR2 FQNEAQ, per germline (reference sequence). The V end lost 5 bases, the J end lost 7 bases, and 11 bases lay between the germline ends. The CDR3 has 12 residues. As DNA, the CDR3 is TGTGCCAGCAGCCTATGGACGGATGAAGCTTTCTTT. Encoded protein: CASSLWTDEAFF.

This clone was detected only once. Other nucleotide sequences in the sample specify the same CDR3. The chain joins TRBV6-1 to TRBJ2-6; no firm D call. Germline CDR1 MNHNS, CDR2 SASEGT. Deletions cut 4 bases from V and 0 bases from J, with 7 bases between. This CDR3 is 15 amino acids long. The CDR3 loop is CASSGQSSGANVLTF. Here the CDR3 DNA reads TGTGCCAGCAGTGGTCAGAGCTCTGGGGCCAACGTCCTGACTTTC.

The chain uses TRBV5-4 and TRBJ1-5; possibly TRBD1 for D (5 bases). Germline loops: CDR1 SGHNT, CDR2 YYREEE (reference sequence). This CDR3 has 16 amino acids. Trimming stripped 2 bases from V and 0 bases from J, with 12 bases between. DNA for the CDR3: TGTGCCAGCAGCTTTCAAGGGGATTATAGCAATCAGCCCCAGCATTTT. This codes for CASSFQGDYSNQPQHF.

This sequence joins TRBV5-4 and TRBJ2-2, with 8 nucleotides matching TRBD2. The CDR3 contains 14 residues. Germline trimming cut 5 bases from V and 8 bases from J; bases unmatched to any gene: 8. CDR1 SGHNT and CDR2 YYREEE come from the germline V gene (reference sequence). DNA of the CDR3: TGTGCCAGCAGTCCCGGGACTAGTCGAGGGGAGCTGTTTTTT. Protein product: CASSPGTSRGELFF.

The rearrangement joins TRBV19 to TRBJ2-3; TRBD1 aligns across 7 bases. The CDR3 covers 17 residues. Looked up from germline, CDR1 is LNHDA and CDR2 is SQIVND (reference sequence). Losses at the gene ends were 5 bases for V and 4 bases for J; bases not matched to a gene: 15. The CDR3 nucleotides are TGTGCCAGTAGTCATCCCTACCGGGACAGAAGATCAGATACGCAGTATTTT. Its protein is CASSHPYRDRRSDTQYF.

A note on this clone: This may be a read error: a much more frequent sequence differs by one nucleotide. The rearrangement links TRBV7-9 to TRBJ2-7; 7 bases align to TRBD2. Unmatched junction bases numbered 5, after V lost 4 bases and J lost 2 bases. This CDR3 comprises 14 residues. CDR1 and CDR2 from the germline V gene are SEHNR and FQNEAQ (reference sequence). CDR3 sequence reads: CASSSRDYTYEQYF. The CDR3 coding sequence is TGTGCCAGCAGCTCCCGGGACTATACCTACGAGCAGTACTTC.

V usage is TRBV7-9 and J usage is TRBJ1-4; TRBD1 might be the D (6 bases). Germline V gene lookup returns CDR1 SEHNR and CDR2 FQNEAQ (reference sequence). The V and J ends lost 4 bases and 0 bases respectively, with 12 bases between them. CDR3 length equals 16 residues. The CDR3, as DNA: TGTGCCAGCAGCTCCCTCGGACAGTCAACTAATGAAAAACTGTTTTTT. The encoded protein is CASSSLGQSTNEKLFF. Full variable domain (remainder filled in from reference TRBV7-9 and TRBJ1-4): DTGVSQNPRHKITKRGQNVTFRCDPISEHNRLYWYRQTLGQGPEFLTYFQNEAQLEKSRLLSDRFSAERPKGSFSTLEIQRTEQGDSAMYLCASSSLGQSTNEKLFFGSGTQLSVL.

This clone was found a few times. This chain's CDR3 is CASSQGEPSGNTIYF. The CDR3 DNA reads TGCGCCAGCAGCCAAGGGGAGCCCTCTGGAAACACCATATATTTT. The V and J genes are TRBV4-1 and TRBJ1-3; no clear D gene. Germline V gene data show CDR1 as MGHRA and CDR2 as YSYEKL. Trimming left V 1 base short and J 0 bases short, with 7 bases between. The CDR3 has 15 amino acids.

This clone turned up a few times. The chain combines TRBV2 with TRBJ1-1; D is ambiguous. In germline, CDR1 is SNHLY, CDR2 FYNNEI. V was shortened by 6 bases and J by 5 bases, with 10 bases between the two germline ends. The CDR3 spans 12 residues. Written as DNA, the CDR3 is TGTGCCAGCAGCGATTATAGGACTGAAGCTTTCTTT. Its translation is CASSDYRTEAFF.